These T cell receptor beta chains were read from a single sample in a study of blood T cell repertoires in COVID-19. Assay: immunoSEQ multiplex PCR; the TCRdb copy retains only in-frame clones and omits some. In the table there are hundreds of thousands of clones, approximately 88% of which are singletons. Input material: PBMCs or T cells enriched from blood (not recorded which). These receptor sequences come from a woman aged 40 to 49 who had recovered from COVID-19. CDR3s include the opening cysteine and the closing phenylalanine or tryptophan. Fields, in order: clone size, J gene, V gene, D gene, CDR3 protein, CDR3 DNA. A D gene is named only where the DNA matches it firmly. A row's size may be missing; if present it is once, few, many or a size class.

size: -; J: TRBJ2-7; V: TRBV5-1; D: -; CDR3: CASSISTQPEIYEQYF; DNA: TGCGCCAGCAGCATAAGTACCCAACCGGAGATCTACGAGCAGTACTTC
size: -; J: TRBJ1-5; V: TRBV6-5; D: -; CDR3: CASSDSLNQPQHF; DNA: TGTGCCAGCTCTGACTCGCTCAATCAGCCCCAGCATTTT
size: -; J: TRBJ2-3; V: TRBV11-2; D: -; CDR3: CASSLRRGGTDTQYF; DNA: TGTGCCAGCAGCTTACGCAGGGGAGGGACAGATACGCAGTATTTT
size: -; J: TRBJ2-7; V: TRBV28; D: TRBD1; CDR3: CASSRDRVVNEQYF; DNA: TGTGCCAGCAGTAGGGACAGGGTCGTCAACGAGCAGTACTTC
size: -; J: TRBJ1-2; V: TRBV18; D: -; CDR3: CASSPPGQGDYGYTF; DNA: TGTGCCAGCTCACCCCCGGGACAAGGGGACTATGGCTACACCTTC
size: -; J: TRBJ1-4; V: TRBV4-2; D: -; CDR3: CASSQDWQINEKLFF; DNA: TGTGCCAGCAGCCAAGACTGGCAGATTAATGAAAAACTGTTTTTT
size: -; J: TRBJ2-1; V: TRBV4-2; D: -; CDR3: CASSQERPGSSYNEQFF; DNA: TGTGCCAGCAGCCAAGAACGGCCGGGAAGCTCCTACAATGAGCAGTTCTTC
size: -; J: TRBJ1-2; V: TRBV5-1; D: -; CDR3: CASSSPQHGYTF; DNA: TGCGCCAGCAGCTCCCCACAGCATGGCTACACCTTC
size: -; J: TRBJ2-1; V: TRBV7-6; D: TRBD1; CDR3: CASSLGTGSYNEQFF; DNA: TGTGCCAGCAGCCTCGGGACAGGCTCCTACAATGAGCAGTTCTTC
size: -; J: TRBJ2-3; V: TRBV7-2; D: -; CDR3: CASSPPRVDTQYF; DNA: TGTGCCAGCAGCCCACCTCGGGTAGATACGCAGTATTTT
size: few; J: TRBJ2-1; V: TRBV11-3; D: TRBD2; CDR3: CANSSLAGALTHEQFF; DNA: TGTGCCAACAGCTCCCTAGCGGGAGCACTAACCCATGAGCAGTTCTTC
size: -; J: TRBJ2-3; V: TRBV20-1; D: TRBD2; CDR3: CSRAGEDTQYF; DNA: TGCAGCCGCGCGGGGGAAGATACGCAGTATTTT
size: -; J: TRBJ2-7; V: TRBV6-2/TRBV6-3; D: TRBD2; CDR3: CASSSNRAGTSYEQYF; DNA: TGTGCCAGCAGCTCCAACCGAGCGGGGACCTCCTACGAGCAGTACTTC
size: few; J: TRBJ1-4; V: TRBV4-2; D: TRBD1; CDR3: CASSPDRVDEKLFF; DNA: TGTGCCAGCAGCCCCGACAGGGTTGATGAAAAACTGTTTTTT
size: -; J: TRBJ1-5; V: TRBV27; D: -; CDR3: CAPSGTDQPQHF; DNA: TGTGCCCCGTCGGGTACGGATCAGCCCCAGCATTTT
size: few; J: TRBJ2-7; V: TRBV10-1; D: -; CDR3: CASRNRGYEQYF; DNA: TGCGCCAGCAGAAACCGGGGGTACGAGCAGTACTTC
size: -; J: TRBJ2-7; V: TRBV28; D: TRBD1; CDR3: CASSFPGGQPQYF; DNA: TGTGCCAGCAGTTTCCCTGGGGGACAGCCGCAGTACTTC
size: -; J: TRBJ1-5; V: TRBV2; D: -; CDR3: CASGGDTPILNQPQHF; DNA: TGTGCCAGCGGGGGGGACACCCCGATCCTTAATCAGCCCCAGCATTTT
size: -; J: TRBJ2-7; V: TRBV28; D: TRBD2; CDR3: CASKASGPYEQYF; DNA: TGTGCCAGCAAAGCTAGCGGCCCCTACGAGCAGTACTTC
size: -; J: TRBJ1-3; V: TRBV7-2; D: TRBD1; CDR3: CASSPRTGGLNTIYF; DNA: TGTGCCAGCAGCCCAAGGACAGGGGGCTTAAACACCATATATTTT
size: -; J: TRBJ1-4; V: TRBV28; D: TRBD1; CDR3: CASRGGANEKLFF; DNA: TGTGCCAGCAGAGGGGGCGCTAATGAAAAACTGTTTTTT
size: -; J: TRBJ2-2; V: TRBV3-1/TRBV3-2; D: TRBD1; CDR3: CASSQEWTGLRGTGELFF; DNA: TGTGCCAGCAGCCAAGAATGGACAGGGCTCAGGGGGACCGGGGAGCTGTTTTTT
size: -; J: TRBJ2-1; V: TRBV7-3; D: TRBD2; CDR3: CASSLGLGGRPPYNEQFF; DNA: TGTGCCAGCAGCCTGGGGCTTGGCGGGAGGCCCCCCTACAATGAGCAGTTCTTC
size: -; J: TRBJ2-3; V: TRBV5-6; D: TRBD2; CDR3: CASSPQLAGGPISDTQYF; DNA: TGTGCCAGCAGCCCCCAACTAGCGGGAGGGCCTATCTCAGATACGCAGTATTTT
size: -; J: TRBJ2-1; V: TRBV11-3; D: TRBD2; CDR3: CASSFSGTRYEQFF; DNA: TGTGCCAGCAGCTTCTCCGGGACTAGGTATGAGCAGTTCTTC
size: once; J: TRBJ2-1; V: TRBV7-2; D: TRBD2; CDR3: CASSLAGSGSRFEQFF; DNA: TGTGCCAGCAGCTTAGCGGGTAGCGGGTCCCGATTTGAGCAGTTCTTC
size: -; J: TRBJ2-7; V: TRBV5-1; D: -; CDR3: CASNHRDSYEQYF; DNA: TGCGCCAGCAACCACAGGGATTCCTACGAGCAGTACTTC
size: -; J: TRBJ1-1; V: TRBV12-5; D: -; CDR3: CASGFQVNTEAFF; DNA: TGTGCTAGTGGTTTCCAGGTTAACACTGAAGCTTTCTTT
size: -; J: TRBJ2-3; V: TRBV6-4; D: -; CDR3: CASSDSWGGTDTQYF; DNA: TGTGCCAGCAGTGACTCGTGGGGAGGCACAGATACGCAGTATTTT
size: -; J: TRBJ1-2; V: TRBV10-3; D: -; CDR3: CATTGTQKGYTF; DNA: TGTGCCACCACCGGGACACAAAAAGGCTACACCTTC
size: -; J: TRBJ2-5; V: TRBV15; D: TRBD1; CDR3: CATSRDQGVETQYF; DNA: TGTGCCACCAGCAGAGACCAGGGGGTAGAGACCCAGTACTTC
size: -; J: TRBJ2-5; V: TRBV7-9; D: -; CDR3: CASSLVGLETQYF; DNA: TGTGCCAGCAGCTTAGTCGGGTTAGAGACCCAGTACTTC
size: -; J: TRBJ2-7; V: TRBV14; D: TRBD1; CDR3: CASSVRQGPVEQYF; DNA: TGTGCCAGCAGCGTTAGACAGGGGCCGGTGGAGCAGTACTTC
size: -; J: TRBJ2-2; V: TRBV5-1; D: -; CDR3: CASSSEGAPRVSGELFF; DNA: TGCGCCAGCAGCTCCGAAGGGGCCCCCCGGGTCTCCGGGGAGCTGTTTTTT
size: -; J: TRBJ2-2; V: TRBV11-3; D: -; CDR3: CASSSQRGELFF; DNA: TGTGCCAGCAGCTCTCAGCGCGGGGAGCTGTTTTTT
size: -; J: TRBJ2-2; V: TRBV4-1; D: -; CDR3: CASSQVQGGNTGELFF; DNA: TGCGCCAGCAGCCAAGTTCAGGGGGGGAACACCGGGGAGCTGTTTTTT
size: once; J: TRBJ1-1; V: TRBV7-3; D: -; CDR3: CASSLERTTEAFF; DNA: TGTGCCAGCAGCTTGGAGAGGACAACTGAAGCTTTCTTT
size: -; J: TRBJ2-5; V: TRBV28; D: -; CDR3: CASSPGWQQETQYF; DNA: TGTGCCAGCAGCCCCGGGTGGCAGCAAGAGACCCAGTACTTC
size: -; J: TRBJ2-1; V: TRBV7-9; D: TRBD2; CDR3: CASSALAGVSNEQFF; DNA: TGTGCCAGCAGCGCCCTAGCGGGAGTATCGAATGAGCAGTTCTTC
size: -; J: TRBJ1-6; V: TRBV6-5; D: TRBD1; CDR3: CASRQGMGSPLHF; DNA: TGTGCCAGCAGACAGGGGATGGGTTCACCCCTCCACTTT
size: -; J: TRBJ2-7; V: TRBV24-1; D: TRBD1; CDR3: CATSVADRKGPYEQYF; DNA: TGTGCCACCAGTGTCGCGGACAGGAAAGGGCCCTACGAGCAGTACTTC
size: -; J: TRBJ2-7; V: TRBV19; D: -; CDR3: CASAGSYEQYF; DNA: TGTGCCAGCGCGGGAAGCTACGAGCAGTACTTC
size: few; J: TRBJ2-3; V: TRBV5-1; D: -; CDR3: CASSLVGGPTDTQYF; DNA: TGCGCCAGCAGCTTGGTGGGGGGACCCACAGATACGCAGTATTTT
size: -; J: TRBJ1-1; V: TRBV6-5; D: -; CDR3: CASSTTVPHTEAFF; DNA: TGTGCCAGCAGTACGACAGTCCCCCACACTGAAGCTTTCTTT
size: -; J: TRBJ2-4; V: TRBV20-1; D: -; CDR3: CSVGVNIQYF; DNA: TGCAGTGTAGGGGTAAACATTCAGTACTTC
size: -; J: TRBJ2-7; V: TRBV20-1; D: TRBD2; CDR3: CSASVRSSGGLREQYF; DNA: TGCAGTGCTAGTGTACGTTCTAGCGGGGGTTTGCGGGAGCAGTACTTC
size: -; J: TRBJ2-7; V: TRBV23-1; D: TRBD2; CDR3: CASSQTSGRALGEQYF; DNA: TGCGCCAGCAGTCAAACTAGCGGGAGGGCCTTGGGTGAGCAGTACTTC
size: -; J: TRBJ2-1; V: TRBV27; D: TRBD1; CDR3: CASSPGQGFPSYNEQFF; DNA: TGTGCCAGCAGTCCGGGACAGGGGTTCCCCTCCTACAATGAGCAGTTCTTC
size: -; J: TRBJ2-7; V: TRBV18; D: TRBD2; CDR3: CASSPLIPSGSITYEQYF; DNA: TGTGCCAGCTCACCCTTAATTCCTAGCGGGTCGATCACCTACGAGCAGTACTTC
size: -; J: TRBJ2-5; V: TRBV2; D: TRBD1; CDR3: CASSELGRGRLRETQYF; DNA: TGTGCCAGCAGTGAACTGGGCAGGGGGCGATTGAGGGAGACCCAGTACTTC
size: -; J: TRBJ2-5; V: TRBV24-1; D: TRBD2; CDR3: CATSAAASGREAQETQYF; DNA: TGTGCCACCAGTGCTGCGGCTAGCGGGAGGGAGGCCCAAGAGACCCAGTACTTC
size: -; J: TRBJ2-1; V: TRBV10-1; D: -; CDR3: CASSALRTIYNEQFF; DNA: TGCGCCAGCAGTGCCCTCCGGACAATCTACAATGAGCAGTTCTTC
size: once; J: TRBJ1-5; V: TRBV21-1; D: -; CDR3: CASSKAFGDYNQPQHF; DNA: TGTGCCAGCAGCAAAGCGTTTGGGGACTACAATCAGCCCCAGCATTTT
size: once; J: TRBJ1-6; V: TRBV4-3; D: -; CDR3: CASSQEGLGGSPQNSPLHF; DNA: TGCGCCAGCAGCCAAGAGGGGTTGGGGGGGAGCCCGCAAAATTCACCCCTCCACTTT
size: many; J: TRBJ2-7; V: TRBV30; D: TRBD1; CDR3: CAYADRRSYEQYF; DNA: TGTGCCTACGCGGACAGGCGCTCCTACGAGCAGTACTTC
size: -; J: TRBJ2-1; V: TRBV29-1; D: -; CDR3: CSALASSYNEQFF; DNA: TGCAGCGCCTTAGCGAGCTCCTACAATGAGCAGTTCTTC
size: -; J: TRBJ2-1; V: TRBV7-2; D: TRBD1; CDR3: CASSVSGGNEQFF; DNA: TGTGCCAGCAGCGTATCAGGGGGCAATGAGCAGTTCTTC
size: -; J: TRBJ2-1; V: TRBV10-3; D: -; CDR3: CAISERGDNEQFF; DNA: TGTGCCATCAGTGAACGGGGAGACAATGAGCAGTTCTTC